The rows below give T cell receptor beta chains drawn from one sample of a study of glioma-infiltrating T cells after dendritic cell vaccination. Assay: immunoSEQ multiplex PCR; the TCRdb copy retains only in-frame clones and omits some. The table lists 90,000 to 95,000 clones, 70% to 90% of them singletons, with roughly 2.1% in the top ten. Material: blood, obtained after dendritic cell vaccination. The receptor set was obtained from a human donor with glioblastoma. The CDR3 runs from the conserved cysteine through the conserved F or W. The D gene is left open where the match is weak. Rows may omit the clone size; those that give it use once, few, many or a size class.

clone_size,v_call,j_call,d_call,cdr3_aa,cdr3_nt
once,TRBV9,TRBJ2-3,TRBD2,CASRELGPSGILTDTQYF,TGTGCCAGCAGAGAACTTGGCCCTAGCGGGATACTCACAGATACGCAGTATTTT
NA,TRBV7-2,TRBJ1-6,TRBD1,CASSLDGARGNSPLHF,TGTGCCAGCAGCTTAGACGGGGCCAGGGGGAATTCACCCCTCCACTTT
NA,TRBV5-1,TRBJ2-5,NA,CASSLFVENGEAQYF,TGCGCCAGCAGCTTGTTTGTCGAGAATGGCGAGGCCCAGTACTTC
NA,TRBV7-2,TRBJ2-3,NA,CASSDYGGKSTDTQYF,TGTGCCAGCAGCGACTATGGCGGTAAAAGCACAGATACGCAGTATTTT
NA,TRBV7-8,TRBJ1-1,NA,CASSLEKQVAFF,TGTGCCAGCAGCTTAGAAAAACAGGTGGCTTTCTTT
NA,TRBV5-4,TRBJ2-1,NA,CASSLVASAYNEQFF,TGTGCCAGCAGCTTGGTGGCTAGCGCTTACAATGAGCAGTTCTTC
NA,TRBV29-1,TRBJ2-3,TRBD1,CSGTGEAGTDTQYF,TGCAGTGGGACAGGGGAGGCGGGCACAGATACGCAGTATTTT
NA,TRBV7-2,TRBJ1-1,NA,CASSLTQNTEAFF,TGTGCCAGCAGCTTAACACAAAACACTGAAGCTTTCTTT
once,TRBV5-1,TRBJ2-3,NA,CASRFSVPSTDTQYF,TGCGCCAGCAGATTTAGCGTTCCTAGCACAGATACGCAGTATTTT
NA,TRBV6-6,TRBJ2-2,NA,CASSVTGELFF,TGTGCCAGCAGCGTCACCGGGGAGCTGTTTTTT
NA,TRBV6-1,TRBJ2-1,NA,CASSEGGWQFF,TGTGCCAGCAGTGAAGGAGGGTGGCAGTTCTTC
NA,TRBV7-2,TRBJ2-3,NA,CASSYLRDTQYF,TGTGCCAGCAGCTACTTACGAGATACGCAGTATTTT
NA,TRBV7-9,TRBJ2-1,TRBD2,CASSIGLAGRGSYNEQFF,TGTGCCAGCAGCATAGGACTAGCGGGACGGGGCTCCTACAATGAGCAGTTCTTC
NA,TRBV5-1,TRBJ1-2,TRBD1,CASSFGTDSNYGYTF,TGCGCCAGCAGCTTTGGGACAGATTCTAACTATGGCTACACCTTC
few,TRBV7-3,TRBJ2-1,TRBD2,CASSGTSGSAYNEQFF,TGTGCCAGCAGCGGGACTAGCGGGAGCGCCTACAATGAGCAGTTCTTC
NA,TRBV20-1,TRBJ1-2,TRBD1,CSSDRDYGYTF,TGCAGTTCGGACAGGGACTATGGCTACACCTTC
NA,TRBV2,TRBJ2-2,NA,CASSLERDTGELFF,TGTGCCAGCAGTCTCGAGAGGGACACCGGGGAGCTGTTTTTT
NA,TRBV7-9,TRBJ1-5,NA,CASSLDSTNNQPQHF,TGTGCCAGCAGCTTAGACAGCACAAACAATCAGCCCCAGCATTTT
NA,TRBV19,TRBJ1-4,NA,CASGSGERGEKLFF,TGTGCCAGTGGCTCAGGGGAGAGAGGGGAAAAACTGTTTTTT
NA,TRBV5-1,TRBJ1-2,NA,CASGLDRFYGYTF,TGCGCCAGCGGATTAGACAGGTTCTATGGCTACACCTTC
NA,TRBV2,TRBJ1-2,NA,CASSANYGYTF,TGTGCCAGCAGTGCGAACTATGGCTACACCTTC
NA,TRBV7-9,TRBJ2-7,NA,CASSNGAQQYF,TGTGCCAGCAGCAACGGTGCCCAGCAGTACTTC
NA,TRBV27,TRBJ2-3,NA,CATGSLQVADTQYF,TGTGCCACGGGGTCACTCCAAGTGGCAGATACGCAGTATTTT
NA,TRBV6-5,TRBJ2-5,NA,CASSRGRTKETQYF,TGTGCCAGCAGTCGAGGACGGACTAAAGAGACCCAGTACTTC
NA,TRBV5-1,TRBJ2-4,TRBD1,CASSSTGGSKNIQYF,TGCGCCAGCAGTTCAACAGGGGGCTCCAAAAACATTCAGTACTTC
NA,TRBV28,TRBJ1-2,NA,CASSFSGFGYTF,TGTGCCAGCAGTTTCTCAGGGTTCGGCTACACCTTC
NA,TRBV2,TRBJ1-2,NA,CASRTGSYGYTF,TGTGCCAGCAGGACAGGATCCTATGGCTACACCTTC
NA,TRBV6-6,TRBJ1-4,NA,CASSYTGFNEKLFF,TGTGCCAGCAGTTACACAGGGTTTAATGAAAAACTGTTTTTT
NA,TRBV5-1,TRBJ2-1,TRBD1,CASSPHDRDGNEQFF,TGCGCCAGCAGCCCCCATGACAGGGACGGTAATGAGCAGTTCTTC
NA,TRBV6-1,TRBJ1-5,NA,CASSVRDWNQPQHF,TGTGCCAGCAGTGTCAGGGACTGGAATCAGCCCCAGCATTTT
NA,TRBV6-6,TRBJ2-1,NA,CASSTTRGSYNEQFF,TGTGCCAGCAGTACCACCAGGGGCTCCTACAATGAGCAGTTCTTC
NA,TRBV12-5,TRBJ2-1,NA,CASVPADSSYNEQFF,TGTGCTAGTGTCCCGGCGGACAGCTCCTACAATGAGCAGTTCTTC
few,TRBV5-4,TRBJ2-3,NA,CASSLEVLAGTDTQYF,TGTGCCAGCAGCTTGGAGGTCCTAGCCGGCACAGATACGCAGTATTTT
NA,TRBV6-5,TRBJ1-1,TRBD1,CASSPGQSYTEAFF,TGTGCCAGCAGCCCGGGACAGTCATACACTGAAGCTTTCTTT
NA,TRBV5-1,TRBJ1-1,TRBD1,CASSSRQGTEAFF,TGCGCCAGCAGCTCGCGACAGGGCACTGAAGCTTTCTTT
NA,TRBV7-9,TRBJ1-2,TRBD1,CASGTPGQGSIYGYTF,TGTGCCAGCGGGACACCGGGACAGGGATCTATTTATGGCTACACCTTC
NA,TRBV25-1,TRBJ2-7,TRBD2,CASSESQGERGNYEQYF,TGTGCCAGCAGTGAATCCCAGGGCGAGCGGGGAAACTACGAGCAGTACTTC
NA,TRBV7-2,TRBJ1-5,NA,CASSLEQGDGQPQHF,TGTGCCAGCAGTTTAGAACAGGGAGACGGTCAGCCCCAGCATTTT
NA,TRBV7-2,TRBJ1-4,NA,CASSLAGQGREKLFF,TGTGCCAGCAGCTTAGCAGGCCAGGGAAGGGAAAAACTGTTTTTT
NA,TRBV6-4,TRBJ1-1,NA,CASSDSGRGNTEAFF,TGTGCCAGCAGTGACTCCGGCAGGGGGAACACTGAAGCTTTCTTT
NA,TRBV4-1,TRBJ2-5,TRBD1,CASSLGTGEETQYF,TGCGCCAGCAGCCTTGGGACAGGAGAAGAGACCCAGTACTTC